The 14 T cell receptor beta chains below were found in one sample sequenced in a study of blood T cell repertoires in COVID-19. Produced via immunoSEQ multiplex PCR; TCRdb's table is partial and in-frame only. Here the sample spans 250,000 to 300,000 clones, around four fifths being singletons. The sequenced sample was peripheral blood. Receptors originate from a man older than 75 with acute or convalescent COVID-19.

The V gene is TRBV29-1, the J gene TRBJ2-7; perhaps TRBD2 as D (6 bases). Germline CDR1 reads SQVTM; CDR2 reads ANQGSEA. The CDR3 has 14 amino acids. V dropped 4 bases and J dropped 2 bases, with 15 bases sitting between them. The CDR3 DNA is TGCAGCGTTGTCGGAGGGAAAGCTGCCTACGAGCAGTACTTC. This gives the protein CSVVGGKAAYEQYF.

V gene TRBV5-4 combines with J gene TRBJ2-7, with D possibly being TRBD2 (6 bases). The CDR3 totals 13 residues. Trimming stripped 3 bases from V and 4 bases from J, with 11 bases between. CDR1 SGHNT and CDR2 YYREEE come from the germline V gene (reference sequence). The CDR3 coding sequence is TGTGCCAGCAGCTGGGACTCTGAATACGAGCAGTACTTC. Protein: CASSWDSEYEQYF.

The V call is TRBV19, the J call TRBJ2-7; 9 bases fit TRBD1. V lost 5 bases and J lost 9; bases outside the gene matches: 5. This CDR3 is 12 amino acids long. Germline assignment: CDR1 LNHDA and CDR2 SQIVND (reference sequence). The CDR3 loop is CASSGDRVRQYF. DNA for the CDR3: TGTGCCAGTAGTGGGGACAGGGTTCGGCAGTACTTC.

CDR3 sequence: CAISDFLATEQFF. For the CDR3, the DNA is TGTGCCATCAGTGATTTTCTAGCCACTGAGCAGTTCTTC. The chain links TRBV10-3 to TRBJ2-1; D is perhaps TRBD2 (5 bases). Per germline, CDR1 ENHRY and CDR2 SYGVKD. This CDR3 comprises 13 residues. Trimming shortened V by 3 bases and J by 9 bases, and 12 bases separated the two germline ends.

In this sample, this clone turned up once. The chain joins TRBV7-7 to TRBJ2-2; 10 bases line up with TRBD2. With 5 bases clipped from V and 6 bases from J, the junction kept 6 bases outside the gene matches. This CDR3 contains 15 residues. Germline V gene sequence: CDR1 SSHAT, CDR2 FNYEAQ (reference sequence). The CDR3, as DNA: TGTGCCAGCAGCCCTTCGCTAGCGGGAGCCGGGGAGCTGTTTTTT. It encodes CASSPSLAGAGELFF.

J is TRBJ1-1 and V is TRBV7-2, with 12 nucleotides matching TRBD1. Germline CDR1 reads SGHTA; CDR2 reads FQGNSA. Unmatched junction bases numbered 13, after V lost 5 bases and J lost 0 bases. This CDR3 spans 19 amino acids. CDR3 DNA: TGTGCCAGCAGCCCAAGAGGCCCCGGGACAGGGGGCGTGAACACTGAAGCTTTCTTT. Protein product: CASSPRGPGTGGVNTEAFF.

The chain uses TRBV2 and TRBJ2-3; TRBD2 matches 8 bases. CDR3 size: 15 residues. CDR1 is SNHLY and CDR2 is FYNNEI in the germline V gene. After removal of 8 bases from V and 5 bases from J, the junction contained 12 bases not matched to a gene. In nucleotides, the CDR3 is TGTGCCAGCGGACGGGAGGGGCTGAAGCTAGATACGCAGTATTTT. This sequence encodes CASGREGLKLDTQYF.

This clone has more than one count but fewer than ten. The gene calls are TRBV7-9 and TRBJ1-2; maybe TRBD1 (5 bases). The CDR3 length is 14 residues. Germline CDR1 is SEHNR and CDR2 is FQNEAQ (reference sequence). V was trimmed by 2 bases and J by 4 bases, leaving 11 bases between them. The CDR3 is CASSLTDSLYGYTF. In DNA form, the CDR3 reads TGTGCCAGCAGCTTAACTGACAGCCTCTATGGCTACACCTTC.

This sequence joins TRBV27 and TRBJ1-4; possibly TRBD1 for D (6 bases). V was shortened by 6 bases and J by 5 bases, with 10 bases between the two germline ends. Per the germline V gene, CDR1 is MNHEY and CDR2 is SMNVEV (reference sequence). The CDR3 is made up of 13 amino acids. CDR3 in DNA: TGTGCCAGCAGAAGGACAGAAAATGAAAAACTGTTTTTT. Protein sequence: CASRRTENEKLFF.

The rearrangement links TRBV6-6 to TRBJ2-2; 9 positions match TRBD2. CDR3 length: 14 amino acids. Germline V gives CDR1 MNHNY, CDR2 SVGAGI (reference sequence). Trimming took 9 bases from V and 5 from J; bases not matched to a gene: 7. As DNA, the CDR3 is TGTGCCAGTGGCGGGAGGGCAAGTACCGGGGAGCTGTTTTTT. This gives the protein CASGGRASTGELFF.

This sequence joins TRBV11-2 and TRBJ2-2; 8 positions match TRBD1. The length of the CDR3 is 17 residues. CDR1 is SGHAT and CDR2 is FQNNGV in the germline V gene. J lost 3 bases, V lost 5 bases, and 11 bases had no gene match. CDR3 loop: CASSLLYGQGYTGELFF. In DNA, the CDR3 is TGTGCCAGCAGCCTGCTGTACGGACAGGGCTACACCGGGGAGCTGTTTTTT.

This rearrangement joins TRBV5-1 to TRBJ2-5, with a tentative D call TRBD2 (5 bases). Deletions cut 1 base from V and 0 bases from J, with 10 bases between. Germline lookup yields CDR1 SGHRS and CDR2 YFSETQ. This CDR3 contains 15 residues. In DNA, the CDR3 is TGCGCCAGCAGCTTGAACGCGGGTAACCAAGAGACCCAGTACTTC. It codes for CASSLNAGNQETQYF.

The V gene is TRBV2, the J gene TRBJ1-1; 8 positions agree with TRBD1. This CDR3 has 14 amino acids. Per the germline V gene, CDR1 is SNHLY and CDR2 is FYNNEI. Germline trimming cut 6 bases from V and 0 bases from J; bases unmatched to any gene: 3. The CDR3 reads CASRPDRVNTEAFF. The DNA of the CDR3 is TGTGCCAGCAGGCCGGACAGGGTGAACACTGAAGCTTTCTTT.

The chain joins TRBV5-1 to TRBJ1-6, with 8 bases aligning to TRBD1. Germline loops: CDR1 SGHRS, CDR2 YFSETQ. This CDR3 has 15 amino acids. V shed 4 bases, J shed 9 bases, and the junction held 9 bases outside the gene matches. The CDR3 protein is CASSGTGTGASPLHF. The CDR3 DNA is TGCGCCAGCAGCGGTACCGGGACAGGCGCTTCACCCCTCCACTTT.